Listed below are T cell receptor beta chains from one sample, sequenced in a study of human T cells and chemical hapten exposure. TCRdb called the RACE reads again in MiXCR, with one record for every CDR3 protein. This table holds more than 60,000 distinct CDR3 sequences, 8.6% found once. Source material: whole blood. These receptors all come from a male donor in good health. Some clones in this sample may be carry-over from other donors' samples. CDR3s leave out the opening cysteine and the closing phenylalanine or tryptophan. A D gene is named only where the DNA matches it firmly.

cdr3_aa	d_call	v_call	j_call
ASSQQGHGTLRNEQF	-	TRBV14	TRBJ2-1
ASSPGLAADTQY	TRBD2	TRBV10-2	TRBJ2-3
ASSLSGAGLGTDTQY	TRBD2	TRBV7-2	TRBJ2-3
ASSSGGGGLYEQY	-	TRBV5-4	TRBJ2-7
ASSPQGGPAYEQY	-	TRBV9	TRBJ2-7
SARDGSLGGGKRAQY	-	TRBV20-1	TRBJ2-3
ASSYSGTGTYEQY	TRBD1	TRBV6-5	TRBJ2-7
SARVAGTFSPEQF	-	TRBV20-1	TRBJ2-1
ASSWGEQGSNTEAF	-	TRBV5-1	TRBJ1-1
ASSEGTGANVLT	-	TRBV6-4	TRBJ2-6
ASSLPNTGELF	-	TRBV27	TRBJ2-2
ASSWGGSYGYT	-	TRBV12-3/TRBV12-4	TRBJ1-2
SARGGSGQETQY	TRBD2	TRBV20-1	TRBJ2-5
ASSPRDRGADTQY	TRBD1	TRBV4-3	TRBJ2-3
ASSSGIAKNIQY	-	TRBV5-6	TRBJ2-4
ASMSLGLLNEKLF	-	TRBV6-6	TRBJ1-4
AISETLAGGKADTQY	TRBD1	TRBV10-3	TRBJ2-3
ASSLGRGALIPYEQY	-	TRBV7-2	TRBJ2-7
ASSLDRNDMNTEAF	TRBD1	TRBV13	TRBJ1-1
ASSLRQISGANVLT	-	TRBV11-2	TRBJ2-6
SARGANNQPQH	-	TRBV20-1	TRBJ1-5
ASSLLTYRDRPPYNSPLH	TRBD1	TRBV7-9	TRBJ1-6
ASSKDRGLTEAF	TRBD1	TRBV12-3/TRBV12-4	TRBJ1-1